A selection of T cell receptor beta chains follows, all from one sample in a study of blood T cell repertoires in COVID-19. TCRdb keeps only in-frame clones here, not all; method: immunoSEQ multiplex PCR. The profile shows 200,000 to 250,000 clones, about 88% of them singletons. The sample consisted of peripheral blood. Receptors originate from a woman aged 55-69 years with acute or convalescent COVID-19. Each CDR3 is given with its conserved first and last residue. D genes are given only for firm matches. The size entry is marked missing in some rows and otherwise reads once, few, many or a size class.

TRBJ2-1 | NA | NA | TRBV11-2 | TGTGCCAGCAGCTTAGGGGGGCCTCCACGCAATGAGCAGTTCTTC | CASSLGGPPRNEQFF
TRBJ2-1 | NA | TRBD2 | TRBV6-5 | TGTGCCAGCAGGAGGACTAGCGGGAGGAATGAGCAGTTCTTC | CASRRTSGRNEQFF
TRBJ2-5 | NA | NA | TRBV18 | TGTGCCAGCTCAACAAACACCCAAGAGACCCAGTACTTC | CASSTNTQETQYF
TRBJ2-5 | NA | NA | TRBV6-5 | TGTGCCAGCAGTTACATTAATCTGGAGACCCAGTACTTC | CASSYINLETQYF
TRBJ2-1 | NA | TRBD2 | TRBV5-8 | TGTGCCAGCAGCCTGGGACTAGTCACAATGAATGAGCAGTTCTTC | CASSLGLVTMNEQFF
TRBJ1-1 | NA | NA | TRBV19 | TGTGCCAGTAGCCCCACAGGGATTAACACTGAAGCTTTCTTT | CASSPTGINTEAFF
TRBJ1-2 | few | NA | TRBV19 | TGTGCCAGTAGTGCCCGAGATCGCTATGGCTACACCTTC | CASSARDRYGYTF
TRBJ1-5 | NA | NA | TRBV19 | TGTGCCAGTAGTATAGAGGGGAGCTCCAATCAGCCCCAGCATTTT | CASSIEGSSNQPQHF
TRBJ1-1 | NA | NA | TRBV11-3 | TGTGCCAGCAGCTTAAACAGGGCGAGTACTGAAGCTTTCTTT | CASSLNRASTEAFF
TRBJ2-1 | NA | NA | TRBV28 | TGTGCCAGCAGTCCTCCCACAGGGAGGGCCCCTCAGTTCTTC | CASSPPTGRAPQFF
TRBJ2-7 | NA | TRBD2 | TRBV5-6 | TGTGCCAGCACCAAGGGGAGCGGGGGCTCCTACGAGCAGTACTTC | CASTKGSGGSYEQYF
TRBJ1-4 | NA | TRBD1 | TRBV5-1 | TGCGCCAGCAGCTCCGGGACAGGATATGAAAAACTGTTTTTT | CASSSGTGYEKLFF
TRBJ2-2 | NA | TRBD2 | TRBV24-1 | TGTGCCACCAGTGACCATGGGACTAGCGGGAGGGCATGGAGGACCGGGGAGCTGTTTTTT | CATSDHGTSGRAWRTGELFF
TRBJ2-5 | once | NA | TRBV9 | TGTGCCAGCAGCAGCCAAATTACAGAGACCCAGTACTTC | CASSSQITETQYF
TRBJ1-6 | NA | TRBD1 | TRBV18 | TGTGCCAGCTCACCTGGGACAGCCAATTCACCCCTCCACTTT | CASSPGTANSPLHF
TRBJ1-5 | NA | NA | TRBV10-3 | TGTGCCATCAGTGATTCAGGGGCAATCCAAAATCAGCCCCAGCATTTT | CAISDSGAIQNQPQHF
TRBJ2-7 | NA | TRBD2 | TRBV6-5 | TGTGCCAGCAGGACTAGCGGCTACGAGCAGTACTTC | CASRTSGYEQYF
TRBJ2-1 | NA | TRBD1 | TRBV2 | TGTGCCAGCAGTCAACAGGGGGAGTTCAATGAGCAGTTCTTC | CASSQQGEFNEQFF
TRBJ2-2 | NA | TRBD2 | TRBV15 | TGTGCCACCGGGAGCGGGAGGAACACCGGGGAGCTGTTTTTT | CATGSGRNTGELFF
TRBJ1-1 | NA | TRBD1 | TRBV27 | TGTGCCAGCAGTCCATACAGGGGGCTGGGCATGAACACTGAAGCTTTCTTT | CASSPYRGLGMNTEAFF
TRBJ2-2 | few | NA | TRBV9 | TGTGCCAGCAGCGTAGTCCAGGGAACCGGGGAGCTGTTTTTT | CASSVVQGTGELFF
TRBJ2-1 | NA | TRBD1 | TRBV19 | TGTGCCAGTAGGTTTCAGGGGGCGAGCTCCTACAATGAGCAGTTCTTC | CASRFQGASSYNEQFF
TRBJ1-2 | NA | TRBD1 | TRBV6-5 | TGTGCCAGCAGGGGACAGTTCTATGGCTACACCTTC | CASRGQFYGYTF
TRBJ2-7 | NA | TRBD1 | TRBV7-7 | TGTGCTAGCAGCTTAGCGCGGGCCAGGGGGCTCCCGTACGAGCAGTACTTC | CASSLARARGLPYEQYF
TRBJ2-7 | once | NA | TRBV5-8 | TGTGCCAGCAGCGATCGATACGGGGGTAAGCAGTACTTC | CASSDRYGGKQYF
TRBJ2-7 | few | TRBD1 | TRBV27 | TGTGCCAGCAGTTTAACCAGGGGGACCTACGAGCAGTACTTC | CASSLTRGTYEQYF
TRBJ2-3 | once | TRBD2 | TRBV11-3 | TGTGCCAGCAGCTCACCGGGACTACTCACAGATACGCAGTATTTT | CASSSPGLLTDTQYF
TRBJ2-2 | NA | TRBD2 | TRBV5-8 | TGTGCCAGCAGCCAACTAGCGGGACGCACCGGGGAGCTGTTTTTT | CASSQLAGRTGELFF
TRBJ1-1 | NA | NA | TRBV3-1/TRBV3-2 | TGTGCCAGCAGTCTCACCGGGGCTGAAGCTTTCTTT | CASSLTGAEAFF
TRBJ2-3 | once | TRBD2 | TRBV6-2/TRBV6-3 | TGTGCCAGCAGTTACCCGCGGGAGGGCCTCACAGATACGCAGTATTTT | CASSYPREGLTDTQYF
TRBJ2-1 | once | NA | TRBV29-1 | TGCAGCGTTGAAGGGCAGGGTTATGAGCAGTTCTTC | CSVEGQGYEQFF
TRBJ2-1 | NA | TRBD2 | TRBV7-9 | TGTGCCAGCAGCACGACTAGCGGGGGGTTCTCCTACAATGAGCAGTTCTTC | CASSTTSGGFSYNEQFF
TRBJ1-6 | NA | TRBD1 | TRBV15 | TGTGCCACCAGCAGAGCCGGGACAGGGGTATCGAGGTATAATTCACCCCTCCACTTT | CATSRAGTGVSRYNSPLHF
TRBJ1-1 | NA | TRBD1 | TRBV18 | TGTGCCAGCTCACCCTCCGGGACAGGGGGCACGGACACTGAAGCTTTCTTT | CASSPSGTGGTDTEAFF
TRBJ1-1 | NA | NA | TRBV6-5 | TGTGCCAGCAGCTCCGGGGGGCTGGGGACTGAAGCTTTCTTT | CASSSGGLGTEAFF
TRBJ1-5 | NA | NA | TRBV19 | TGTGCCAGTAGTATAGCGGGGGGCCCGTATCAGCCCCAGCATTTT | CASSIAGGPYQPQHF
TRBJ2-1 | NA | TRBD2 | TRBV7-9 | TGTGCCAGCAGCTTAGTTGGCGGGAGGTGGAACAATGAGCAGTTCTTC | CASSLVGGRWNNEQFF
TRBJ1-3 | NA | NA | TRBV7-9 | TGTGCCAGCAGCCCGTCCAGGTTAAACTCTGGAAACACCATATATTTT | CASSPSRLNSGNTIYF
TRBJ2-4 | once | TRBD2 | TRBV9 | TGTGCCAGCAGCGTAGGGAGTAGCGGGAGGGCCAAAAACATTCAGTACTTC | CASSVGSSGRAKNIQYF
TRBJ2-2 | NA | NA | TRBV18 | TGTGCCAGCTCACGGGACAAAGAGAACACCGGGGAGCTGTTTTTT | CASSRDKENTGELFF
TRBJ1-1 | once | TRBD1 | TRBV20-1 | TGCAGTGCCTCCGACAGGGAGGAAGCTTTCTTT | CSASDREEAFF
TRBJ1-2 | NA | NA | TRBV18 | TGTGCCAGCTCACCATATGGAGAGACTTCCTATGGCTACACCTTC | CASSPYGETSYGYTF
TRBJ1-2 | NA | NA | TRBV7-2 | TGTGCCAGCATCCCGGACAGCGGGGGTTATGGCTACACCTTC | CASIPDSGGYGYTF
TRBJ2-7 | NA | NA | TRBV30 | TGTGCCTGCCAGACCGGGGGAAGGCTGTACGAGCAGTACTTC | CACQTGGRLYEQYF
TRBJ1-5 | NA | TRBD1 | TRBV6-5 | TGTGCCAGCAGCGACAGGGCCCTTAGTCAGCCCCAGCATTTT | CASSDRALSQPQHF
TRBJ1-2 | NA | TRBD1 | TRBV19 | TGTGCCAGTAGTATGCCGGACAGGGGTATAACGGAGGGCTACACCTTC | CASSMPDRGITEGYTF
TRBJ1-2 | NA | TRBD1 | TRBV15 | TGTGCCACCAGTACCAGGGGGGTACAAAACTATGGCTACACCTTC | CATSTRGVQNYGYTF
TRBJ2-7 | NA | TRBD2 | TRBV18 | TGTGCCAGCTCACCGGGACTAGCGGGAGAGGGATCGTACTTC | CASSPGLAGEGSYF
TRBJ2-7 | NA | TRBD2 | TRBV3-1/TRBV3-2 | TGTGCCAGCAGCCCTTGCGATAGCGGGAGAGATTACGAGCAGTACTTC | CASSPCDSGRDYEQYF